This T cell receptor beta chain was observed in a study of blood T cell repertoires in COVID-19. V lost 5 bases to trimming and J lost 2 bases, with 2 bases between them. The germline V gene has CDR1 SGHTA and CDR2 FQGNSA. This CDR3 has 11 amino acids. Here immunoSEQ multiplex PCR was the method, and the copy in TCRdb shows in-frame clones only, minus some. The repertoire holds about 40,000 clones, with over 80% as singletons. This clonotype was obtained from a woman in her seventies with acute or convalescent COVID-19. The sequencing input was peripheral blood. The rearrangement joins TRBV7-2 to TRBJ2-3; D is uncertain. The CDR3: CASSHTDTQYF. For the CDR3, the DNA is TGTGCCAGCAGCCACACAGATACGCAGTATTTT.